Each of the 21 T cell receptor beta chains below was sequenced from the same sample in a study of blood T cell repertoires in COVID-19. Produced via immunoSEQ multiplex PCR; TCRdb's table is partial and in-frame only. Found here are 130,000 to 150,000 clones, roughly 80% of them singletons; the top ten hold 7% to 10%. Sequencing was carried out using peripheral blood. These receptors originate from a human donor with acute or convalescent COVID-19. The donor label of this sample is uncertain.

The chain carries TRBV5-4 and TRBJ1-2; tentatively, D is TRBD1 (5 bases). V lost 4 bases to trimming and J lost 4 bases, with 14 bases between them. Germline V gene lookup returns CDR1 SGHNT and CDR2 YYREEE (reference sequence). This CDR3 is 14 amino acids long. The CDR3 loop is CASSLGGLTYGYTF. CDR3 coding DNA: TGTGCCAGCAGCCTGGGGGGACTCACCTATGGCTACACCTTC.

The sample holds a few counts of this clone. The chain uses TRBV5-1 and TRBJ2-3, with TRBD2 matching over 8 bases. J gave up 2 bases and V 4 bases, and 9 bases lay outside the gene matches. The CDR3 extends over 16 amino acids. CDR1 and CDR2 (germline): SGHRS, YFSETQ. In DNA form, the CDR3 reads TGCGCCAGCAGCCCGACGATAGCGGGGCCCACAGATACGCAGTATTTT. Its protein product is CASSPTIAGPTDTQYF.

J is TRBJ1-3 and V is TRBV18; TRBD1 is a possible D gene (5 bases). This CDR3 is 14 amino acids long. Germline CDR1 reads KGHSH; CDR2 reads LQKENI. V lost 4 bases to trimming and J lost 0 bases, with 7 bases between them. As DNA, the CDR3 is TGTGCCAGCTCACTAGGGGCCTCTGGAAACACCATATATTTT. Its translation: CASSLGASGNTIYF.

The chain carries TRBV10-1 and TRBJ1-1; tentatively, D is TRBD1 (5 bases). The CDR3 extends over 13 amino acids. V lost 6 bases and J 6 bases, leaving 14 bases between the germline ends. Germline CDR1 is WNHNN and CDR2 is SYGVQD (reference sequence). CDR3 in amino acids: CASSRGLTAEAFF. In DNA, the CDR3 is TGCGCCAGCAGCCGGGGACTGACGGCTGAAGCTTTCTTT.

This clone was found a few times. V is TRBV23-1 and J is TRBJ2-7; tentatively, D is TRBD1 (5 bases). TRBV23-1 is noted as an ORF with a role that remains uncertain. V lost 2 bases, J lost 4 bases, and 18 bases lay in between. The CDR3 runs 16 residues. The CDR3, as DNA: TGCGCCAGCAGTCAAAAGGCCCCGGGCAGGGATTACGAGCAGTACGTC. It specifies CASSQKAPGRDYEQYV.

This CDR3 is CATSDFPSRGPDTQYF. CDR3 in DNA: TGTGCCACCAGTGATTTTCCCTCCAGGGGGCCAGATACGCAGTATTTT. The V gene is TRBV24-1, the J gene TRBJ2-3; 8 nucleotides match TRBD1. Germline V gene sequence: CDR1 KGHDR, CDR2 SFDVKD. This CDR3 region has 16 residues. V lost 1 base, J lost 4 bases, and 6 bases stayed unmatched.

The CDR3 protein is CASSPKATGGAGNQPQHF. The CDR3 DNA sequence: TGTGCCAGCTCACCGAAAGCGACAGGGGGCGCAGGCAATCAGCCCCAGCATTTT. V and J are TRBV18 and TRBJ1-5; 10 bases map to TRBD1. Germline assignment: CDR1 KGHSH and CDR2 LQKENI. The CDR3 runs 18 residues. V was clipped by 3 bases and J by 2 bases; unmatched bases: 10.

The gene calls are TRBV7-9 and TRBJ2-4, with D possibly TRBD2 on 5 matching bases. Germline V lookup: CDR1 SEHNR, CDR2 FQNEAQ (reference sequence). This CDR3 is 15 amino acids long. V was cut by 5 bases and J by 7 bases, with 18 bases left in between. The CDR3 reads CASSPGVLGRNIQYF. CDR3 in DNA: TGTGCCAGCAGCCCCGGGGTGTTGGGTCGGAACATTCAGTACTTC.

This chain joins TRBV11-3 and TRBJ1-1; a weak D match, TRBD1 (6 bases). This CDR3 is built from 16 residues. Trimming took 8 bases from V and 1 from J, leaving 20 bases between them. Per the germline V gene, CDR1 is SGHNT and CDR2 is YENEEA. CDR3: CASAVRGGRANTEAFF. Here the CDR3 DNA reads TGTGCCAGCGCCGTTAGGGGGGGGAGGGCGAACACTGAAGCTTTCTTT.

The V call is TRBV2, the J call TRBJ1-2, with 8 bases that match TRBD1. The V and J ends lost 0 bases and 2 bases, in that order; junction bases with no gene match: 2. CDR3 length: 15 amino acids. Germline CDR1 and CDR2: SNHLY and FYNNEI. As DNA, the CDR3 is TGTGCCAGCAGTGAAGCGGACAGGGAAAACTATGGCTACACCTTC. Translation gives CASSEADRENYGYTF.

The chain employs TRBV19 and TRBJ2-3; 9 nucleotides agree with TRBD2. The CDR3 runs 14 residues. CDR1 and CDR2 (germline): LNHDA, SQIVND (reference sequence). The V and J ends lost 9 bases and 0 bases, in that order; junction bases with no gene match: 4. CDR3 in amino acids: CASRLAVSTDTQYF. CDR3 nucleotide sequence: TGTGCCAGCAGACTAGCGGTTAGCACAGATACGCAGTATTTT.

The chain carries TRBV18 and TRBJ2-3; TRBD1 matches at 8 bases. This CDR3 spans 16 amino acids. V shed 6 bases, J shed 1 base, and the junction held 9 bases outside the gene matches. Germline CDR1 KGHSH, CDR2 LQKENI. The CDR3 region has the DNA TGTGCCAGCTCTCCCGGACAGGGCGCTGGCACAGATACGCAGTATTTT. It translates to CASSPGQGAGTDTQYF. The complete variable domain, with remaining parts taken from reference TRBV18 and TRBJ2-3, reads NAGVMQNPRHLVRRRGQEARLRCSPMKGHSHVYWYRQLPEEGLKFMVYLQKENIIDESGMPKERFSAEFPKEGPSILRIQQVVRGDSAAYFCASSPGQGAGTDTQYFGPGTRLTVL.

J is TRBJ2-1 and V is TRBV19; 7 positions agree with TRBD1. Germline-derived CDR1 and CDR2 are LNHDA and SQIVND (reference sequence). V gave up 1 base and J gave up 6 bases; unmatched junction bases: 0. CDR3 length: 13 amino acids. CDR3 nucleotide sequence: TGTGCCAGTAGTATAGGACAGGGCAATGAGCAGTTCTTC. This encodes CASSIGQGNEQFF.

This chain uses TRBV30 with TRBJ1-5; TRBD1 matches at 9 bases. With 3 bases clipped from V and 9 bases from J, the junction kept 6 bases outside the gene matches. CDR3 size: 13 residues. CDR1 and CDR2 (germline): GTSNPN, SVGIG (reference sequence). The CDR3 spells CAWSPGQGRPQHF. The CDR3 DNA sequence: TGTGCCTGGAGCCCGGGACAGGGAAGGCCCCAGCATTTT.

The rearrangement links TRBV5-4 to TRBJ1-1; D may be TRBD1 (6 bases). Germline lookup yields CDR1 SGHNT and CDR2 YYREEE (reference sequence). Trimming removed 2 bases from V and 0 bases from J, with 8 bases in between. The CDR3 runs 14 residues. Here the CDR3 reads CASSFTGMNTEAFF. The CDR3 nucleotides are TGTGCCAGCAGCTTCACAGGGATGAACACTGAAGCTTTCTTT.

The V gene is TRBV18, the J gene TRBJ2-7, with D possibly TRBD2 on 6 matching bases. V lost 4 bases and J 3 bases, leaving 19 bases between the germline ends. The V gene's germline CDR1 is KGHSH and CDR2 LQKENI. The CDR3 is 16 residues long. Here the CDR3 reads CASSQSGLEGGYEQYV. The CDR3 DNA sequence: TGTGCCAGCTCACAATCGGGGCTGGAGGGAGGCTACGAGCAGTACGTC.

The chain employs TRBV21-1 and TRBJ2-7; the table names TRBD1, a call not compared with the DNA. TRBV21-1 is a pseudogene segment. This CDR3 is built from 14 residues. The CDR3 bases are TGTGCCACCCAATGGGGCGCCCCATCCTACGAGCAGTACGTC. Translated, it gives CATQWGAPSYEQYV.

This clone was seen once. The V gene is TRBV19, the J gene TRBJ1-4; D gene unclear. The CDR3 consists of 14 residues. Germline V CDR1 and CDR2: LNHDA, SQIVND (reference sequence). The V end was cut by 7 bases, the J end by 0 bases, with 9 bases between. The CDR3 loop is CASKVTATNEKLFF. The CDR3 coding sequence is TGTGCCAGTAAAGTTACTGCAACTAATGAAAAACTGTTTTTT.

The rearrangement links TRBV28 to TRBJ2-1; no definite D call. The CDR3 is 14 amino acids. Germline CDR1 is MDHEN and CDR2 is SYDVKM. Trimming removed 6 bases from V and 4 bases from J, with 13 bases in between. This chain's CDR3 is CASSYSRLYNEQFF. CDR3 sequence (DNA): TGTGCCAGCAGCTACTCACGTCTATACAATGAGCAGTTCTTC.

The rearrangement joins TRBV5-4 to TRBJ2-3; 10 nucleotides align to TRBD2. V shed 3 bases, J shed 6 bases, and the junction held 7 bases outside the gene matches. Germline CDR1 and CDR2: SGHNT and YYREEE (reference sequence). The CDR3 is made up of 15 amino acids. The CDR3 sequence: CASSSQRGGRDTQYF. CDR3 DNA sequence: TGTGCCAGCAGCTCCCAGCGGGGGGGCCGTGATACGCAGTATTTT.

CDR3 nucleotide sequence: TGTGCCAGCTCACCAAAAACAGGACCCAGAGCCAAAAACATTCAGTACTTC. Protein product: CASSPKTGPRAKNIQYF. This sequence joins TRBV18 and TRBJ2-4, with a possible D match to TRBD1 (5 bases). V was shortened by 2 bases and J by 0 bases, with 14 bases between the two germline ends. The germline V gene encodes CDR1 KGHSH and CDR2 LQKENI. The CDR3 is 17 amino acids.